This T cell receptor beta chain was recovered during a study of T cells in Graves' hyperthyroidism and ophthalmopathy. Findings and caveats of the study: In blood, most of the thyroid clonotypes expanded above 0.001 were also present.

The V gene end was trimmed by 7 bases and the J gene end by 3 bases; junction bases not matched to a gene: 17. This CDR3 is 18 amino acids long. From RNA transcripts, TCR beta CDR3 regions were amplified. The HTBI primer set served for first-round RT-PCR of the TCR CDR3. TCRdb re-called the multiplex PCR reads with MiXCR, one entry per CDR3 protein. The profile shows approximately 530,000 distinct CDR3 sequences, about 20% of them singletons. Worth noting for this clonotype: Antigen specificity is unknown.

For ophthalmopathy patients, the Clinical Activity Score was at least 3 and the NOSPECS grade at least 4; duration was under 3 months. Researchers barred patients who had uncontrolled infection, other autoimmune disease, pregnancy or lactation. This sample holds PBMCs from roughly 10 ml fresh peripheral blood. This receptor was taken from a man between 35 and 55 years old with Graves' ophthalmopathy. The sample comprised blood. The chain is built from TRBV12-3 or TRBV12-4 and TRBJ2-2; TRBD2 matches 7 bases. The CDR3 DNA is TGTGCCAGCACTAACAAACCCCGGGACTACCAGGACACCGGGGAGCTGTTTTTT. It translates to CASTNKPRDYQDTGELFF.